This section outlines one T cell receptor beta chain sequence together with its context. This clonotype was observed a few times. Its recognized antigen is unknown. Base qualities are missing; no much larger clone stands one base away. The record originates from a study of T cell repertoires in cytomegalovirus infection (dated 2019 in TCRdb). As for the study more broadly: Donor HLA type was relevant to the analysis, as public TCR beta signatures indicated carriage of CMV infection together with the matching HLA type.

Overall results and qualifications from the work: Carriers of CMV infection plus the relevant HLA type were discriminated by the cumulative frequency of public TCR beta family members in the study cohort and in an independent roughly 340-donor cohort. The ex vivo response was dominated by HLA-C-restricted CMV-specific TCR beta clonotypes, which also provided the single most frequent clonotype in two of eight donors.

Data came from an Illumina HiSeq 1500. TCRdb trimmed public reads at Q25 via fastp, called clones via MiXCR and kept in-frame beta chains. Every CDR3 protein is listed once, alongside the most common genes and DNA of its rows. The sample records more than 150,000 distinct CDR3 sequences, about 21% of which are singletons. The ten most abundant clones make up just under 3% of the sample. Taken from cysteine to phenylalanine, the CDR3 has 18 residues. The CDR3 DNA has 54 bases and is translated from base 1. V loses 3 bases of germline sequence and J loses 2 bases, and the interval between the two ends is 19 bases. Taken from the germline V gene (reference sequence), the CDR1 and CDR2 loops are SEHNR and FQNEAQ.

The receptor was derived from a human donor in good health (CMV status not recorded). Some clones in this sample may be carry-over from other donors' samples. Sequencing was carried out using PBMCs. The rearranged segments are TRBV7-9 and TRBJ1-4; TRBD1 might be the D gene, on 6 matching bases. The bases read TGTGCCAGCAGCTTTTGGACCAGGGGTCGGGGGACTAATGAAAAACTGTTTTTT. Its product reads: CASSFWTRGRGTNEKLFF.